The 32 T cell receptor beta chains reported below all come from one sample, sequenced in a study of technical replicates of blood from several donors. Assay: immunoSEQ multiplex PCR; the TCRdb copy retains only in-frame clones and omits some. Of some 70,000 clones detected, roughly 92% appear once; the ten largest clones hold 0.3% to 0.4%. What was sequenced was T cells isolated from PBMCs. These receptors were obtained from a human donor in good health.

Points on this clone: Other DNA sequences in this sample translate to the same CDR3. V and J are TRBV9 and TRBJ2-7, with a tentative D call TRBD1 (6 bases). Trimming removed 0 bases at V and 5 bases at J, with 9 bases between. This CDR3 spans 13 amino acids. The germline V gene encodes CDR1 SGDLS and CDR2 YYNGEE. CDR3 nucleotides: TGTGCCAGCAGCGTAGGTCACAGGGACGAGCAGTACTTC. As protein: CASSVGHRDEQYF.

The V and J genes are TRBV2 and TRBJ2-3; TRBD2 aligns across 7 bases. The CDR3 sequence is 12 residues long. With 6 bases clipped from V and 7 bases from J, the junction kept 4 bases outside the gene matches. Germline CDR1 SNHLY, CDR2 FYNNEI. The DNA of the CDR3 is TGTGCCAGCAGGAAGACTAGCAATACGCAGTATTTT. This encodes CASRKTSNTQYF. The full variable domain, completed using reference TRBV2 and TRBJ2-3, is EPEVTQTPSHQVTQMGQEVILRCVPISNHLYFYWYRQILGQKVEFLVSFYNNEISEKSEIFDDQFSVERPDGSNFTLKIRSTKLEDSAMYFCASRKTSNTQYFGPGTRLTVL.

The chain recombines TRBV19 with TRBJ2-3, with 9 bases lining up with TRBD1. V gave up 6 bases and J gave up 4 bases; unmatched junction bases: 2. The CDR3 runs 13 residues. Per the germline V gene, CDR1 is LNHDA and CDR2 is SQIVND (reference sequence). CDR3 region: CASSRQGADTQYF. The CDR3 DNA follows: TGTGCCAGTAGCAGACAGGGGGCAGATACGCAGTATTTT.

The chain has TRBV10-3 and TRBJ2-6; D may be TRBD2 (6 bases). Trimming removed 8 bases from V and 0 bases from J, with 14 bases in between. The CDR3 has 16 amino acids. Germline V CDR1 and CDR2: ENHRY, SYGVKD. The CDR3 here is CAIPGLASSGANVLTF. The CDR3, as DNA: TGTGCCATCCCGGGACTGGCTAGCTCTGGGGCCAACGTCCTGACTTTC.

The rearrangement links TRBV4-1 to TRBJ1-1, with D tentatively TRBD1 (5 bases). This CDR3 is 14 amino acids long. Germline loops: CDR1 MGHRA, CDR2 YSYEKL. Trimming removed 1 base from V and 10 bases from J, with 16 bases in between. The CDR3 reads CASSQGGYAFGAFF. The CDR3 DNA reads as TGCGCCAGCAGCCAAGGGGGCTACGCGTTTGGAGCTTTCTTT.

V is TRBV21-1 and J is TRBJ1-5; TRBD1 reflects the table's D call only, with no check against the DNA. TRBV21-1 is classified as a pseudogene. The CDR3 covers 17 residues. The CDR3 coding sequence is TGTGCCAGCAGCAATCCGGGACAGGAGGCCCTAAATCAGCCCCAGCATTTT. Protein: CASSNPGQEALNQPQHF.

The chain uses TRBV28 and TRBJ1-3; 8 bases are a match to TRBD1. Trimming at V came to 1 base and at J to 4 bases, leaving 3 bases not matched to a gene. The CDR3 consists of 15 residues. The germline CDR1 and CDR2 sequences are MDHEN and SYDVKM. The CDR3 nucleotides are TGTGCCAGCAGTTTATCACAGGGGGAAGGAAACACCATATATTTT. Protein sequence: CASSLSQGEGNTIYF.

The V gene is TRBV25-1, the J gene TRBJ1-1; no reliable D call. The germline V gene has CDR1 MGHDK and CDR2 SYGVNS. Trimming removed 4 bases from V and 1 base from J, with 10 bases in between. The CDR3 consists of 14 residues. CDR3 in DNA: TGTGCCAGCAGTGTAGTCAGCGAGAACACTGAAGCTTTCTTT. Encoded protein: CASSVVSENTEAFF.

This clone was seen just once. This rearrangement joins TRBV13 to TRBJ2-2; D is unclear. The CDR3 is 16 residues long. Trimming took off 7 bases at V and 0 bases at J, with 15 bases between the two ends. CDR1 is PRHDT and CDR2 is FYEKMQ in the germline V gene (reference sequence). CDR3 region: CASNPLGLTNTGELFF. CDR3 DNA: TGTGCCAGCAACCCCCTCGGGTTAACGAACACCGGGGAGCTGTTTTTT.

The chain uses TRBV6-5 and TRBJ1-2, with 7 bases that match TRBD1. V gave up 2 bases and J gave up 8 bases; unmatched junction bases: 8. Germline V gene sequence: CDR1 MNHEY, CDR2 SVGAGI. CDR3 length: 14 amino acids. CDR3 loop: CASSYAETGLGYTF. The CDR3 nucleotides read TGTGCCAGCAGTTACGCCGAGACAGGGCTCGGCTACACCTTC.

CDR3 sequence: CASSLGQNTQYF. The CDR3 region has the DNA TGTGCCAGCAGTTTAGGCCAAAATACGCAGTATTTT. The gene calls are TRBV28 and TRBJ2-3; D remains unclear. The CDR3 totals 12 residues. CDR1 MDHEN and CDR2 SYDVKM come from the germline V gene. Trimming took off 2 bases at V and 7 bases at J, with 7 bases between the two ends.

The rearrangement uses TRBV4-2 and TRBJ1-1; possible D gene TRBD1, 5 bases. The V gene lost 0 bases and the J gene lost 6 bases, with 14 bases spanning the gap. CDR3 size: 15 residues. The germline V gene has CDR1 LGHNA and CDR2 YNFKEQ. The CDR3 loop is CASSQDMGGFAEAFF. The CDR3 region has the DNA TGTGCCAGCAGCCAAGACATGGGGGGTTTCGCTGAAGCTTTCTTT.

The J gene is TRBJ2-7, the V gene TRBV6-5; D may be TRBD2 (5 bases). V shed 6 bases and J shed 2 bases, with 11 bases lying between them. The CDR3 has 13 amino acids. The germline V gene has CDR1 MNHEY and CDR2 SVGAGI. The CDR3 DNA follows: TGTGCCAGCAGCCTCGTGAGGGCCTACGAGCAGTACTTC. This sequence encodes CASSLVRAYEQYF.

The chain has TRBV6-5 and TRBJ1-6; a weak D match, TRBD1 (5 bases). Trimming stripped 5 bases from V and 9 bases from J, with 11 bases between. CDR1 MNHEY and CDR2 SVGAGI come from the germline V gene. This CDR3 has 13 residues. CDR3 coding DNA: TGTGCCAGCAGTAGGGAGGGGACTTCACCCCTCCACTTT. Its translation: CASSREGTSPLHF.

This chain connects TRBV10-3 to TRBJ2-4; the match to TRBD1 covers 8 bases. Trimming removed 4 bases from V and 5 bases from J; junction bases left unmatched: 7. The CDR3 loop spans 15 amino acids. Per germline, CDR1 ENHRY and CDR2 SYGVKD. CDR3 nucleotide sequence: TGTGCCATCAGTGGGGGGCAGGGGGCCCAAAACATTCAGTACTTC. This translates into CAISGGQGAQNIQYF.

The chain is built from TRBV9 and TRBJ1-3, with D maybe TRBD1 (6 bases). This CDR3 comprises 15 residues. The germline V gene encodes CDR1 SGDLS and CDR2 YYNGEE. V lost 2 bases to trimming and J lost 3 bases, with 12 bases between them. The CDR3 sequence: CASSVGAIGGNTIYF. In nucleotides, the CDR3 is TGTGCCAGCAGCGTGGGGGCGATCGGTGGAAACACCATATATTTT.

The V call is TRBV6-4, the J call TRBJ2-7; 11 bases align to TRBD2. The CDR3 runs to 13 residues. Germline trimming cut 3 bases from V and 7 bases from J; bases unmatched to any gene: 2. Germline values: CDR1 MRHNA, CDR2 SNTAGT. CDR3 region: CASSDSSGREQYF. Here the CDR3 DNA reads TGTGCCAGCAGTGATTCTAGCGGGAGGGAGCAGTACTTC.

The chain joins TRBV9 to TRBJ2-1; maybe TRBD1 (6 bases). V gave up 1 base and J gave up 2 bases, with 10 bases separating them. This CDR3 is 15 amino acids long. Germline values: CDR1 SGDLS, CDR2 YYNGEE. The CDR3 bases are TGTGCCAGCAGCGTATCCAGGGGAACCTACAATGAGCAGTTCTTC. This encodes CASSVSRGTYNEQFF.

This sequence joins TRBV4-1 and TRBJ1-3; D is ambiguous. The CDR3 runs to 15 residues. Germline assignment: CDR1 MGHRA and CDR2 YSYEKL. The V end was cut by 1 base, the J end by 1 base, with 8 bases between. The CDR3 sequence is CASSQAGLSGNTIYF. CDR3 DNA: TGCGCCAGCAGCCAAGCGGGGTTGTCTGGAAACACCATATATTTT.

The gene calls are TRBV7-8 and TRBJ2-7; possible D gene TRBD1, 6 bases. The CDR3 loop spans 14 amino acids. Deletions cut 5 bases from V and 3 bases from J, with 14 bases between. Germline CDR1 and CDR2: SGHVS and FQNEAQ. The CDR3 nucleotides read TGTGCCAGCAGCCAGGACAGCTTCCTCTACGAGCAGTACTTC. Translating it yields CASSQDSFLYEQYF.

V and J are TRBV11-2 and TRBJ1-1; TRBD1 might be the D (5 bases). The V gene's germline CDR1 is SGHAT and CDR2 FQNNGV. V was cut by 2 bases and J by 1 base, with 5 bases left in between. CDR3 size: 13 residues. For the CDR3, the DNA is TGTGCCAGCAGCTTAAGGGGGAACACTGAAGCTTTCTTT. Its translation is CASSLRGNTEAFF. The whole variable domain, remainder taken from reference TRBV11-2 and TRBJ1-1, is EAGVAQSPRYKIIEKRQSVAFWCNPISGHATLYWYQQILGQGPKLLIQFQNNGVVDDSQLPKDRFSAERLKGVDSTLKIQPAKLEDSAVYLCASSLRGNTEAFFGQGTRLTVV.

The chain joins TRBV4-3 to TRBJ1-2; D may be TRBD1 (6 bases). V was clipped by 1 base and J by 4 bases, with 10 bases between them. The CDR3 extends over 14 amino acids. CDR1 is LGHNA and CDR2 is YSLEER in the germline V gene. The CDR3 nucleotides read TGCGCCAGCAGCCAAGTTGAAGGGGGCTATGGCTACACCTTC. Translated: CASSQVEGGYGYTF.

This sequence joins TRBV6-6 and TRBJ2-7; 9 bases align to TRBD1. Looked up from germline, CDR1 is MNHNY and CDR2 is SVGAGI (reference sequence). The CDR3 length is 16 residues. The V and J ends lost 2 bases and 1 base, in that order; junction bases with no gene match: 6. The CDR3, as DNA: TGTGCCAGCAGTTACCCAGGACAGGGGTTGTCCTACGAGCAGTACTTC. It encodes CASSYPGQGLSYEQYF.

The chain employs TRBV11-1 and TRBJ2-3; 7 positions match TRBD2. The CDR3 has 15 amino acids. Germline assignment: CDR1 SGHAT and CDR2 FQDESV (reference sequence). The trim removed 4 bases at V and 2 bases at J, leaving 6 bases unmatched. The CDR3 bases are TGTGCCAGCAGCTGGGAGGGGCCCGTCACAGATACGCAGTATTTT. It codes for CASSWEGPVTDTQYF. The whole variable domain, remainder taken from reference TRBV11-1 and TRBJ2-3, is EAEVAQSPRYKITEKSQAVAFWCDPISGHATLYWYRQILGQGPELLVQFQDESVVDDSQLPKDRFSAERLKGVDSTLKIQPAELGDSAMYLCASSWEGPVTDTQYFGPGTRLTVL.

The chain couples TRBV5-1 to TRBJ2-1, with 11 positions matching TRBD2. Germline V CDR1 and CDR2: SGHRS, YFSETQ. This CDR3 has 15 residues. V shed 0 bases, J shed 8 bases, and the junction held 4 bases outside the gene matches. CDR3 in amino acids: CASSLGLAGNDEQFF. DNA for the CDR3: TGCGCCAGCAGCTTGGGACTAGCGGGAAACGATGAGCAGTTCTTC.

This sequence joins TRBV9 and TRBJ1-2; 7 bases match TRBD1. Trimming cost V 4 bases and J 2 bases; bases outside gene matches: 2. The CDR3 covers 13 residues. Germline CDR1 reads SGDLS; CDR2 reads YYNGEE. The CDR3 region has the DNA TGTGCCAGCAGCCGGGGACAGAACTATGGCTACACCTTC. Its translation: CASSRGQNYGYTF.

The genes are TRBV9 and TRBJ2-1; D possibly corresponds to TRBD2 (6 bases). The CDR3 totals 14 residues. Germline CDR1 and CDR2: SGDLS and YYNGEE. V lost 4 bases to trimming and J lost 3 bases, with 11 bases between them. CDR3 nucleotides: TGTGCCAGCAGCCCTAGCGTGGACTACAATGAGCAGTTCTTC. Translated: CASSPSVDYNEQFF. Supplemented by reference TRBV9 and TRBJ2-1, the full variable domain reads DSGVTQTPKHLITATGQRVTLRCSPRSGDLSVYWYQQSLDQGLQFLIQYYNGEERAKGNILERFSAQQFPDLHSELNLSSLELGDSALYFCASSPSVDYNEQFFGPGTRLTVL.

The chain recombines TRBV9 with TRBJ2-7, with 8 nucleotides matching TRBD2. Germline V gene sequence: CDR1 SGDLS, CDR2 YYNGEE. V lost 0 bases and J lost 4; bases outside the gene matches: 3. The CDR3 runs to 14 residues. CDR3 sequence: CASSVGSGIYEQYF. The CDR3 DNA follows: TGTGCCAGCAGCGTAGGTAGCGGGATATACGAGCAGTACTTC.

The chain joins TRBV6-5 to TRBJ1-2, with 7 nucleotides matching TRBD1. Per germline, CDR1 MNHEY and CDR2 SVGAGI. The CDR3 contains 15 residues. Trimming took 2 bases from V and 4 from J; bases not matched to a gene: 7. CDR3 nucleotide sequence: TGTGCCAGCAGTTACGGGGGGACAGTGGCCTATGGCTACACCTTC. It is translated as CASSYGGTVAYGYTF.

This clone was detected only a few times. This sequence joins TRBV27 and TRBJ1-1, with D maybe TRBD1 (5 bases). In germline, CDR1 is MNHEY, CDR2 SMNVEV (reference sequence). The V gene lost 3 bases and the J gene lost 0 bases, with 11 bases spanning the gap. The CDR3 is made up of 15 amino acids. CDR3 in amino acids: CASSLFGGMNTEAFF. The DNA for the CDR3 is TGTGCCAGCAGTTTGTTCGGGGGTATGAACACTGAAGCTTTCTTT.

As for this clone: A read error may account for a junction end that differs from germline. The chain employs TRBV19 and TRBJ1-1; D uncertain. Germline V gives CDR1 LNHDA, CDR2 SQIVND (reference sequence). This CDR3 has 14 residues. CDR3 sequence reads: CASRDQFMNTEAFF. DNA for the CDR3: TGTGCTAGTAGAGATCAGTTCATGAACACTGAAGCTTTCTTT.

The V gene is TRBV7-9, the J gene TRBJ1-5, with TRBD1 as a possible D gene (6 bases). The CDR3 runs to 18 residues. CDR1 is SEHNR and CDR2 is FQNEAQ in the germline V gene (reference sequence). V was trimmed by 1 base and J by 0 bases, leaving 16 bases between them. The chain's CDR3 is CASSLEPDRAYSNQPQHF. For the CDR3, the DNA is TGTGCCAGCAGCTTAGAGCCGGACAGAGCATATAGCAATCAGCCCCAGCATTTT.